The entry below gives a single T cell receptor beta chain sequence along with its context. This entry is derived from a study of CD8 T cells in Susac syndrome. The V segment lost 4 bases and the J segment 5 bases; nucleotides outside the gene matches: 8. The CDR3 is made up of 16 amino acids. From germline, CDR1 is MNHNY and CDR2 SVGAGI (reference sequence). CD8+ and CD4+ T cells from blood underwent TCR beta sequencing. Negative isolation yielded the CD8+ and CD4+ T cells, while FACS enriched the TEMRA cells. Reverse transcription of 0.5 to 1 ug RNA was performed with random hexamers. The CDR3 of TCR beta was amplified by immunoSEQ multiplex PCR across 54 Vbeta and 13 Jbeta. Each CDR3 protein gets one entry after TCRdb re-called the immunoSEQ multiplex PCR reads with MiXCR. The table includes around 20,000 distinct CDR3 sequences, approximately 96% detected once.

The rearrangement joins TRBV6-6 to TRBJ2-1; TRBD2 aligns across 10 bases. Sequencing used CD8+ T cells from PBMCs. The TCR sequence derives from a human donor in good health. The CDR3 DNA sequence: TGTGCCAGCAGTTCTACACTAGCGGGAATAAACAATGAGCAGTTCTTC. Its translation is CASSSTLAGINNEQFF.